The TCR beta chain under discussion was sequenced for a study of blood T cell repertoires in COVID-19. At the level of the study: From the United States, Italy and Spain came samples of acute and convalescent COVID-19. PBMCs, B-cell-depleted T cells, or T cells provided the cDNA or gDNA that made up the material.

Authors' data handling: Amplification with reference gene primers provided the estimates of nucleated cell counts. The table came from immunoSEQ multiplex PCR; TCRdb's copy has only in-frame clones and leaves some out. V, J and clone size reflect that table, while D and trimming were determined from the DNA. Here the sample spans 160,000 or so clones, over 75% being singletons. CDR1 and CDR2 from the germline V gene are SGHVS and FQNEAQ. The CDR3 spans 15 residues. Trimming removed 2 bases from V and 4 bases from J; junction bases left unmatched: 4. The sequence derives from a woman aged 35 to 49 with acute or convalescent COVID-19. The sequenced material came from peripheral blood. The rearrangement uses TRBV7-8 and TRBJ2-1; 8 bases match TRBD2. The CDR3 sequence is CASSLTSGLYNEQFF. The DNA of the CDR3 is TGTGCCAGCAGCTTAACTAGCGGACTATACAATGAGCAGTTCTTC.